These 7 T cell receptor beta chains originate from one sample sequenced in a study of lymphopenia after photon versus proton radiotherapy (dated by TCRdb to about 2019). Preparation of the library involved the immunoSEQ multiplex PCR assay. Imported from immuneACCESS, the table was reduced by TCRdb to in-frame sequences with V and J called. These copies leave out some clones; in studies compared against another copy, an unresolved V gene accounts for under half, and the cause of the remainder is not known. This sample is represented by some 15,000 clones; about 79% of them were singletons. The ten largest clonotypes hold 27% of the sample. The sample here was peripheral blood, taken from a patient treated with photon-based radiotherapy. These receptors came from a man between 50 and 59 years old with gastric cancer.

The chain employs TRBV30 and TRBJ1-5, with D tentatively TRBD1 (6 bases). The length of the CDR3 is 15 residues. Trimming removed 2 bases at V and 3 bases at J, with 14 bases between. Germline V gene lookup returns CDR1 GTSNPN and CDR2 SVGIG (reference sequence). The DNA of the CDR3 is TGTGCCTGGAGTACACGACAGGCTCACAATCAGCCCCAGCATTTT. This codes for CAWSTRQAHNQPQHF. The entire variable domain, with the rest obtained from reference TRBV30 and TRBJ1-5, is as follows: SQTIHQWPATLVQPVGSPLSLECTVEGTSNPNLYWYRQAAGRGLQLLFYSVGIGQISSEVPQNLSASRPQDRQFILSSKKLLLSDSGFYLCAWSTRQAHNQPQHFGDGTRLSIL.

The J gene is TRBJ2-1, the V gene TRBV6-4, with TRBD2 identical over 8 bases. Germline trimming cut 8 bases from V and 3 bases from J; bases unmatched to any gene: 9. The germline V gene encodes CDR1 MRHNA and CDR2 SNTAGT. The CDR3 has 15 amino acids. The CDR3 DNA is TGTGCCAGCGGAACGGGACTAGAGGACTACAATGAGCAGTTCTTC. This codes for CASGTGLEDYNEQFF.

In regard to this clone: An end of the junction differs from the germline gene, which may be a read error. The rearrangement uses TRBV6-5 and TRBJ1-2, with 12 bases aligning to TRBD1. Germline values: CDR1 MNHEY, CDR2 SVGAGI. The CDR3 totals 13 residues. The CDR3 region is CASSIPGQGATHF. The CDR3, as DNA: TGTGCCAGCAGCATACCGGGACAGGGGGCGACCCACTTC.

V and J are TRBV6-6 and TRBJ1-3; D is unresolved. Trimming took 2 bases from V and 0 from J, leaving 8 bases between them. The CDR3 is made up of 15 amino acids. Germline V gene data show CDR1 as MNHNY and CDR2 as SVGAGI (reference sequence). CDR3 protein: CASSYEAYSGNTIYF. DNA for the CDR3: TGTGCCAGCAGTTACGAGGCTTACTCTGGAAACACCATATATTTT.

V is TRBV27 and J is TRBJ1-2; TRBD1 matches 7 bases. Germline V lookup: CDR1 MNHEY, CDR2 SMNVEV (reference sequence). The CDR3 runs 16 residues. Losses at the gene ends were 6 bases for V and 8 bases for J; bases not matched to a gene: 18. The CDR3 coding sequence is TGTGCCAGCAGAGTTTTCGGAACCGGGACAGATAAGGGCTACACCTTC. This translates into CASRVFGTGTDKGYTF.

In nucleotides, the CDR3 is TGTGCCAGCAGCTTAGATCAAAGGGGATGGAGTGAGCAGTTCTTC. Its translation is CASSLDQRGWSEQFF. The rearrangement uses TRBV11-2 and TRBJ2-1, with D possibly TRBD1 on 5 matching bases. V was trimmed by 0 bases and J by 9 bases, leaving 15 bases between them. The germline V gene has CDR1 SGHAT and CDR2 FQNNGV. This CDR3 comprises 15 residues. The full variable domain, completed using reference TRBV11-2 and TRBJ2-1, is EAGVAQSPRYKIIEKRQSVAFWCNPISGHATLYWYQQILGQGPKLLIQFQNNGVVDDSQLPKDRFSAERLKGVDSTLKIQPAKLEDSAVYLCASSLDQRGWSEQFFGPGTRLTVL.

This chain connects TRBV20-1 to TRBJ1-2, with unresolved D. Germline CDR1 reads DFQATT; CDR2 reads SNEGSKA (reference sequence). V was cut by 2 bases and J by 8 bases, with 9 bases left in between. The CDR3 covers 11 residues. CDR3 residues: CSARTPGGYTF. The CDR3 coding sequence is TGCAGTGCTAGAACCCCCGGAGGCTACACCTTC.